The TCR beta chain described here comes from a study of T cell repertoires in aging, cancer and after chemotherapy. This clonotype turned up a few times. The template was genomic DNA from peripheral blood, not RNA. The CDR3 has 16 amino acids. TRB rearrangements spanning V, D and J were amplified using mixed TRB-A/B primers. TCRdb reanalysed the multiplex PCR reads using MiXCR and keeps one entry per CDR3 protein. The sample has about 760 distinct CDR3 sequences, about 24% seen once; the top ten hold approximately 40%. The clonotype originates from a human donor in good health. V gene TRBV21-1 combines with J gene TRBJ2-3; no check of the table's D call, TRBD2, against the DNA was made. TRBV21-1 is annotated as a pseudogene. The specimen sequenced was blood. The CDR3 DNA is TGTGCCAGCAGCAAGACCCCGGCGGGGGAGGTGGAGGCGCAGTATTTT. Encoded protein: CASSKTPAGEVEAQYF.